The entry below gives a single TCR beta chain sequence along with its context. Its antigen is currently unknown. The data originate from a study of T cells in localized non-small cell lung cancer. Findings of the study overall: Highest T cell clonality was seen in uninvolved adjacent lung, surpassing that measured in tumor. Adjacent lung had a median around 50 of the 100 largest tumor clones. Greater T cell density in blood accompanied longer overall survival.

J lost 0 bases, V lost 5 bases, and 6 bases had no gene match. CDR1 ENHRY and CDR2 SYGVKD come from the germline V gene. The CDR3 totals 17 residues. TCRdb's copy holds only in-frame clones and misses some; the assay was immunoSEQ multiplex PCR. The sample has roughly 90,000 clones; about nine tenths are singletons. This TCR was sampled from a woman aged 40-70 years with stage II squamous cell lung carcinoma. The chain has TRBV10-3 and TRBJ2-7; 14 nucleotides line up with TRBD2. Source: PBMCs, taken before any cancer treatment. The CDR3 region is CAISHQGLAGASYEQYF. Here the CDR3 DNA reads TGTGCCATCAGTCATCAGGGACTAGCGGGGGCCTCCTACGAGCAGTACTTC.